This record concerns one TCR beta chain sequence. Authors' analysis steps: Researchers report that nucleated cell counts were estimated from reference gene primer amplification. Repertoires were generated with immunoSEQ multiplex PCR, while TCRdb's copy carries only in-frame clones and drops some. The DNA gave D and trimming, while V, J and clone size come from that table. The sample lists about 58,000 clones; about nine tenths were seen once. These data come from a study of blood T cell repertoires in COVID-19. Study details: Sites across the United States, Italy and Spain contributed samples from acute and convalescent COVID-19. PBMCs, B-cell-depleted T cells, or T cells were the source of the cDNA or gDNA that made up the material.

The germline V and J ends were trimmed by 5 bases and 4 bases, with 6 bases remaining between them. The CDR3 extends over 11 amino acids. Germline V lookup: CDR1 PRHDT, CDR2 FYEKMQ (reference sequence). The sample consisted of peripheral blood. The sequence was obtained from a woman between 65 and 79 years old with active COVID-19. This chain connects TRBV13 to TRBJ2-7, with D uncertain. The CDR3 region is CASSTEYEQYF. The CDR3 DNA reads as TGTGCCAGCAGCACCGAGTACGAGCAGTACTTC. Based on the CDR3 plus reference TRBV13 and TRBJ2-7, the full variable domain is AAGVIQSPRHLIKEKRETATLKCYPIPRHDTVYWYQQGPGQDPQFLISFYEKMQSDKGSIPDRFSAQQFSDYHSELNMSSLELGDSALYFCASSTEYEQYFGPGTRLTVT.